The entry below describes one TCR beta chain. Its antigen remains unknown. This sample includes further DNA sequences coding for the same CDR3. Donors were healthy HIV-negative adults without recent acute infections or vaccinations. Assay used: immunoSEQ multiplex PCR; TCRdb lists only in-frame clones, some missing. The sample lists 300,000 to 350,000 clones, around 67% seen once, with about 10% in the top ten. These data originate in a study of shared clonotypes between healthy human individuals. Notes on the study in general: In general, naive subsets displayed greater estimated richness than memory subsets did.

Germline CDR1 and CDR2: SGHNT and YYREEE (reference sequence). The CDR3 covers 12 residues. Between the trimmed V and J ends, which lost 2 bases and 3 bases, there was a span of 5 bases. What was sequenced was memory CD4+ T cells sorted from blood. Subset denoted: CD45RA-negative fraction. V gene TRBV5-4 combines with J gene TRBJ2-5; D unresolved. The receptor's source is a man aged 25 to 45 in good health. The CDR3 sequence is CASSLPKETQYF. DNA for the CDR3: TGTGCCAGCAGCTTACCCAAAGAGACCCAGTACTTC.